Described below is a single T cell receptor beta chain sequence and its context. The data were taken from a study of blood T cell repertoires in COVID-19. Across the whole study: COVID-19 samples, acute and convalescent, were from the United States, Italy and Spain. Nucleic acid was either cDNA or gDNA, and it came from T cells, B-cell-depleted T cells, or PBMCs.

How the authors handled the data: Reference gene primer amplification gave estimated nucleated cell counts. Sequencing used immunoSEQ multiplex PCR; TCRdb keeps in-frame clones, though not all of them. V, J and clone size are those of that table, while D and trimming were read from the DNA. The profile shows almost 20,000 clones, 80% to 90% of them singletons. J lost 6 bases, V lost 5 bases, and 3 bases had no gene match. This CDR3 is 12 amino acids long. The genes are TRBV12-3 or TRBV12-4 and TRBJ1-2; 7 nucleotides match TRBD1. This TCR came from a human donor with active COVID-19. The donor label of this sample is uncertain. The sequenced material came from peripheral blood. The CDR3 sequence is CASSNTGDGYTF. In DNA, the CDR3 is TGTGCCAGCAGTAATACAGGGGATGGCTACACCTTC.